The next 10 T cell receptor beta chains were all read from a single sample in a study of blood T cell repertoires in COVID-19. Generated by immunoSEQ multiplex PCR, the TCRdb table keeps only in-frame clones and is missing some. The sample contains nearly 50,000 clones, 70% to 85% of which appear only once. The material sequenced was peripheral blood. The receptor set was obtained from a human donor in a cohort sampled during active COVID-19.

The rearrangement joins TRBV19 to TRBJ1-1; D remains ambiguous. V lost 7 bases and J 1 base, leaving 22 bases between the germline ends. The CDR3 runs to 17 residues. Germline CDR1 reads LNHDA; CDR2 reads SQIVND (reference sequence). CDR3 nucleotide sequence: TGTGCCAGTACACTCGCCGGGCGGACTGGGCGGAACACTGAAGCTTTCTTT. It codes for CASTLAGRTGRNTEAFF.

This clone appeared a few times. The chain is built from TRBV30 and TRBJ1-5; TRBD1 might be the D (6 bases). Looked up from germline, CDR1 is GTSNPN and CDR2 is SVGIG (reference sequence). V lost 0 bases and J 9 bases, leaving 12 bases between the germline ends. This CDR3 has 13 residues. CDR3 coding DNA: TGTGCCTGGAGTGTGGGGACACAGGGGCCCCAGCATTTT. Its protein product is CAWSVGTQGPQHF. Drawing the rest from reference TRBV30 and TRBJ1-5, the complete variable domain is SQTIHQWPATLVQPVGSPLSLECTVEGTSNPNLYWYRQAAGRGLQLLFYSVGIGQISSEVPQNLSASRPQDRQFILSSKKLLLSDSGFYLCAWSVGTQGPQHFGDGTRLSIL.

The chain couples TRBV7-9 to TRBJ2-1, with TRBD2 identical over 10 bases. This CDR3 spans 15 amino acids. Germline trimming cut 4 bases from V and 7 bases from J; bases unmatched to any gene: 7. Germline CDR1 SEHNR, CDR2 FQNEAQ (reference sequence). The chain's CDR3 is CASSYSLAGINEQFF. CDR3 nucleotide sequence: TGTGCCAGCAGCTATTCACTAGCGGGGATTAATGAGCAGTTCTTC.

The chain has TRBV4-3 and TRBJ2-5; tentative D call: TRBD2 (5 bases). V was clipped by 2 bases and J by 5 bases, with 18 bases between them. The CDR3 totals 16 residues. Germline V gene data show CDR1 as LGHNA and CDR2 as YSLEER. The CDR3 sequence: CASSQRLDREWETQYF. The CDR3 bases are TGCGCCAGCAGCCAACGGCTAGACCGGGAATGGGAGACCCAGTACTTC.

A single count supports this clone. The chain recombines TRBV5-6 with TRBJ2-7; possible D gene TRBD2, 6 bases. Trimming took off 0 bases at V and 3 bases at J, with 13 bases between the two ends. The germline gives CDR1 SGHDT, CDR2 YYEEEE. The CDR3 is made up of 15 amino acids. The DNA for the CDR3 is TGTGCCAGCAGCTTGGTGGGCGGGGTGGTCTACGAGCAGTACTTC. It codes for CASSLVGGVVYEQYF.

The V and J genes are TRBV10-1 and TRBJ1-2, with D maybe TRBD1 (5 bases). V was clipped by 3 bases and J by 8 bases, with 19 bases between them. The CDR3 covers 15 residues. CDR1 WNHNN and CDR2 SYGVQD come from the germline V gene (reference sequence). The CDR3 region has the DNA TGCGCCAGCAGTGATTGCCTCTCAGGGCCTGAGGGCTACACCTTC. This translates into CASSDCLSGPEGYTF.

The chain recombines TRBV3-1 (or the pseudogene TRBV3-2) with TRBJ2-5, with a possible D match to TRBD2 (6 bases). This CDR3 is built from 15 residues. Trimming shortened V by 3 bases and J by 2 bases, and 13 bases separated the two germline ends. Germline lookup yields CDR1 LGHDT and CDR2 YNNKEL (reference sequence). CDR3 DNA sequence: TGTGCCAGCAGCCATGGCGGGATGTCACAAGAGACCCAGTACTTC. Translating gives CASSHGGMSQETQYF.

The rearrangement links TRBV20-1 to TRBJ2-1; TRBD2 matches 10 bases. This CDR3 spans 15 amino acids. Germline V gene sequence: CDR1 DFQATT, CDR2 SNEGSKA (reference sequence). V lost 3 bases to trimming and J lost 8 bases; unmatched junction nucleotides: 10. In nucleotides, the CDR3 is TGCAGTGCTAGTGGGGAAGGTAGCGGGAGGTATGAGCAGTTCTTC. This gives the protein CSASGEGSGRYEQFF.

V is TRBV28 and J is TRBJ2-1, with D possibly being TRBD2 (5 bases). V was cut by 3 bases and J by 8 bases, with 14 bases left in between. The CDR3 runs to 14 residues. Germline CDR1 reads MDHEN; CDR2 reads SYDVKM. This chain's CDR3 is CASSLRLALDEQFF. DNA of the CDR3: TGTGCCAGCAGTTTGAGGCTAGCTCTCGATGAGCAGTTCTTC.

The gene calls are TRBV12-2 and TRBJ2-7; TRBD2, the table's D call, was not compared with the DNA. TRBV12-2 is assigned pseudogene status. This CDR3 has 15 amino acids. The DNA for the CDR3 is TGTGCAAGTCGCCGGAAGGGTTACGGCGGGCGCGAGCAGTACTTC. It encodes CASRRKGYGGREQYF.